The 19 T cell receptor beta chains presented below share a single source sample, sequenced in a study of CD8+ T cells in alopecia areata. Sequencing used cDNA as its template, made by extracting RNA and reverse transcribing it. Produced via immunoSEQ multiplex PCR; TCRdb's table is partial and in-frame only. The sample lists about 120,000 clones, around 50% occurring once. Noted treatment: oral pan-JAK inhibitor, 5-10 mg twice daily. The sequences come from CD8+ T cells sorted from blood, collected at week 24, from a patient treated with tofacitinib. The receptors originated from a human donor with alopecia areata.

CDR3 sequence (DNA): TGTGCCAGCAGCTCAAACAGGGGAATGAGGACTGAAGCTTTCTTT. As protein: CASSSNRGMRTEAFF. V gene TRBV5-6 combines with J gene TRBJ1-1; 7 nucleotides agree with TRBD1. The CDR3 sequence is 15 residues long. V trimming: 3 bases; J trimming: 5 bases; junction bases outside the gene matches: 10. CDR1 is SGHDT, CDR2 YYEEEE, per germline.

J is TRBJ1-6 and V is TRBV5-1; TRBD1 matches 9 bases. The length of the CDR3 is 13 residues. Per the germline V gene, CDR1 is SGHRS and CDR2 is YFSETQ. Germline trimming cut 2 bases from V and 11 bases from J; bases unmatched to any gene: 2. The CDR3 sequence is CASSFTGGTPLHF. CDR3 nucleotides: TGCGCCAGCAGCTTCACAGGGGGCACACCCCTCCACTTT.

This chain joins TRBV9 and TRBJ2-3; D possibly matches TRBD1 or TRBD2 (5 bases each). CDR1 is SGDLS, CDR2 YYNGEE, per germline. V lost 4 bases to trimming and J lost 5 bases, with 20 bases between them. The CDR3 spans 16 residues. This CDR3 reads CASSPLRDHRKDTQYF. CDR3 coding DNA: TGTGCCAGCAGCCCCCTCCGGGACCATCGCAAAGATACGCAGTATTTT.

J is TRBJ1-2 and V is TRBV27, with D maybe TRBD1 (5 bases). The CDR3 extends over 13 amino acids. CDR1 and CDR2 (germline): MNHEY, SMNVEV (reference sequence). V lost 5 bases and J lost 8, with 15 bases in between. CDR3 amino acids: CASSGGGYVGYTF. DNA of the CDR3: TGTGCCAGCAGTGGGGGGGGTTACGTGGGCTACACCTTC.

The gene calls are TRBV7-9 and TRBJ2-7; D gene uncertain. The CDR3 contains 11 residues. Per germline, CDR1 SEHNR and CDR2 FQNEAQ (reference sequence). Trimming removed 2 bases at V and 5 bases at J, with 4 bases between. Written as DNA, the CDR3 is TGTGCCAGCAGCTTAACCCACGAGCAGTACTTC. Translating it yields CASSLTHEQYF. The variable domain in full, completed from reference TRBV7-9 and TRBJ2-7, reads DTGVSQNPRHKITKRGQNVTFRCDPISEHNRLYWYRQTLGQGPEFLTYFQNEAQLEKSRLLSDRFSAERPKGSFSTLEIQRTEQGDSAMYLCASSLTHEQYFGPGTRLTVT.

V is TRBV7-3 and J is TRBJ2-2; 9 positions agree with TRBD1. Germline lookup yields CDR1 SGHTA and CDR2 FQGTGA. CDR3 length: 16 residues. V lost 4 bases to trimming and J lost 2 bases; unmatched junction nucleotides: 5. CDR3: CASSSTGGRNTGELFF. CDR3 bases: TGTGCCAGCAGCTCAACAGGGGGCCGTAACACCGGGGAGCTGTTTTTT.

The gene calls are TRBV30 and TRBJ1-1; D gene ambiguous. The CDR3 is 12 residues long. V was shortened by 0 bases and J by 6 bases, with 8 bases between the two germline ends. CDR1 is GTSNPN, CDR2 SVGIG, per germline (reference sequence). CDR3 in amino acids: CAWSVGTAEAFF. For the CDR3, the DNA is TGTGCCTGGAGTGTAGGTACAGCTGAAGCTTTCTTT.

The genes are TRBV27 and TRBJ2-7; TRBD1 agrees at 8 bases. This CDR3 has 14 amino acids. V trimming: 6 bases; J trimming: 6 bases; junction bases outside the gene matches: 10. Germline CDR1 reads MNHEY; CDR2 reads SMNVEV (reference sequence). The CDR3 loop is CASSWTGSWGEQYF. In DNA form, the CDR3 reads TGTGCCAGCAGCTGGACAGGGAGTTGGGGCGAGCAGTACTTC.

This clone was recorded a few times. The V call is TRBV7-3, the J call TRBJ2-5, with TRBD1 as a possible D gene (5 bases). The CDR3 extends over 13 amino acids. Looked up from germline, CDR1 is SGHTA and CDR2 is FQGTGA. V lost 5 bases and J lost 10, with 17 bases in between. The CDR3 loop is CASSMDTRGFQYF. The CDR3 nucleotides read TGTGCCAGCAGCATGGACACAAGGGGTTTCCAGTACTTC.

This chain links TRBV30 with TRBJ2-4; 9 bases align to TRBD1. V shed 7 bases and J 7 bases; nucleotides not matched to a gene: 11. This CDR3 has 14 residues. The germline gives CDR1 GTSNPN, CDR2 SVGIG (reference sequence). CDR3 sequence: CAYDKGTGSNIQYF. CDR3 sequence (DNA): TGTGCCTATGATAAAGGGACAGGGAGTAACATTCAGTACTTC.

The chain uses TRBV29-1 and TRBJ2-7, with D hard to call. The CDR3 is 14 amino acids. V lost 0 bases and J 0 bases, leaving 9 bases between the germline ends. Germline lookup yields CDR1 SQVTM and CDR2 ANQGSEA. CDR3 sequence reads: CSVEDEQSSYEQYF. Written as DNA, the CDR3 is TGCAGCGTTGAAGACGAACAGAGCTCCTACGAGCAGTACTTC.

V gene TRBV4-1 combines with J gene TRBJ2-7; D gene uncertain. The V gene's germline CDR1 is MGHRA and CDR2 YSYEKL. V shed 6 bases and J shed 1 base, with 10 bases lying between them. The CDR3 extends over 13 amino acids. The chain's CDR3 is CASSPVGSYEQYF. Written as DNA, the CDR3 is TGCGCCAGCAGTCCGGTAGGGTCCTACGAGCAGTACTTC.

V usage is TRBV5-4 and J usage is TRBJ2-1; perhaps D is TRBD1 or TRBD2 (5 bases each). V lost 2 bases and J lost 6, with 9 bases in between. CDR3 size: 13 residues. The V gene's germline CDR1 is SGHNT and CDR2 YYREEE (reference sequence). DNA of the CDR3: TGTGCCAGCAGCTTCCGTGGGGGCAATGAGCAGTTCTTC. This codes for CASSFRGGNEQFF. The whole variable domain, remainder taken from reference TRBV5-4 and TRBJ2-1, is ETGVTQSPTHLIKTRGQQVTLRCSSQSGHNTVSWYQQALGQGPQFIFQYYREEENGRGNFPPRFSGLQFPNYSSELNVNALELDDSALYLCASSFRGGNEQFFGPGTRLTVL.

The sample holds a few counts of this clone. V usage is TRBV27 and J usage is TRBJ1-5, with TRBD1 matching over 10 bases. V shed 5 bases and J 4 bases; nucleotides not matched to a gene: 5. The V gene's germline CDR1 is MNHEY and CDR2 SMNVEV (reference sequence). The CDR3 is 15 residues long. Written as DNA, the CDR3 is TGTGCCAGCAGTGTGGGACAGGGGCTAAATCAGCCCCAGCATTTT. Its protein product is CASSVGQGLNQPQHF.

The gene calls are TRBV5-4 and TRBJ2-5, with TRBD2 matching 10 bases. This CDR3 region has 16 residues. CDR1 is SGHNT and CDR2 is YYREEE in the germline V gene (reference sequence). V was pared by 0 bases and J by 1 base, with 3 bases of the junction left unmatched. The CDR3: CASSLGASGGQETQYF. The CDR3 nucleotides read TGTGCCAGCAGCTTGGGGGCTAGCGGGGGCCAAGAGACCCAGTACTTC.

The rearrangement uses TRBV5-1 and TRBJ2-7; 7 bases align to TRBD1. The CDR3 consists of 12 residues. V shed 3 bases and J 6 bases; nucleotides not matched to a gene: 3. Germline values: CDR1 SGHRS, CDR2 YFSETQ. CDR3 nucleotides: TGCGCCAGCAGCTCGACAGGGATCGAGCAGTACTTC. Translated: CASSSTGIEQYF.

J is TRBJ2-1 and V is TRBV4-3; possible D gene TRBD2, 6 bases. The CDR3 runs to 15 residues. The V end was cut by 0 bases, the J end by 10 bases, with 16 bases between. Germline CDR1 and CDR2: LGHNA and YSLEER. The CDR3 sequence: CASSQEGTGVREQFF. The CDR3 nucleotides read TGCGCCAGCAGCCAAGAGGGGACGGGAGTAAGGGAGCAGTTCTTC.

This clone came up a few times. The rearrangement joins TRBV30 to TRBJ2-5; unclear D gene. Trimming left V 8 bases short and J 5 bases short, with 12 bases between. Germline lookup yields CDR1 GTSNPN and CDR2 SVGIG (reference sequence). The CDR3 is 11 amino acids. CDR3 sequence (DNA): TGTGCCGCCGTGGTGGGGGAGACCCAGTACTTC. It is translated as CAAVVGETQYF.

Written as DNA, the CDR3 is TGTGCCAGCAGCTTAGAGGGTAGCGGGGAGACCCAGTACTTC. Its protein is CASSLEGSGETQYF. The chain employs TRBV13 and TRBJ2-5, with TRBD2 identical over 7 bases. Germline lookup yields CDR1 PRHDT and CDR2 FYEKMQ (reference sequence). Losses at the gene ends were 1 base for V and 5 bases for J; bases not matched to a gene: 4. The CDR3 sequence is 14 residues long.